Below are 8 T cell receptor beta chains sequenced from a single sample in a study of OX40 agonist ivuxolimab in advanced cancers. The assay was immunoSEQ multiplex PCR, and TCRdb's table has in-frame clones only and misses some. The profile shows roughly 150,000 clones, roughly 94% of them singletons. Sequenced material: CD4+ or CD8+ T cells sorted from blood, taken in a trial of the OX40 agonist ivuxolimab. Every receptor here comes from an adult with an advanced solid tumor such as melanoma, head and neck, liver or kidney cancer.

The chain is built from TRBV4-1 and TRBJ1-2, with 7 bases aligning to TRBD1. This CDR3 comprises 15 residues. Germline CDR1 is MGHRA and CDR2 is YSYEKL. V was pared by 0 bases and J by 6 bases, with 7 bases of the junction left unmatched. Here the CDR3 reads CASSQDSVGGNGYTF. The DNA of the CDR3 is TGCGCCAGCAGCCAAGACTCGGTAGGGGGCAATGGCTACACCTTC.

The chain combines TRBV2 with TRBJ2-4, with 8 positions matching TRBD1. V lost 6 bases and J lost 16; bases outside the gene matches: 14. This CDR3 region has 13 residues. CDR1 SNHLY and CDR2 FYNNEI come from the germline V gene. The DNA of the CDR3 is TGTGCCAGCAGGGGGGACAGGAGGACCCTCGCTTACTTC. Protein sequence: CASRGDRRTLAYF.

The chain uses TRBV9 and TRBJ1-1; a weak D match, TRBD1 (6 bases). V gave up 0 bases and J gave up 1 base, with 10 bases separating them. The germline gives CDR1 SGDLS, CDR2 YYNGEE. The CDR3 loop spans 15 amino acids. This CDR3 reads CASSVAPDRNTEAFF. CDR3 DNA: TGTGCCAGCAGCGTAGCTCCGGACAGGAACACTGAAGCTTTCTTT.

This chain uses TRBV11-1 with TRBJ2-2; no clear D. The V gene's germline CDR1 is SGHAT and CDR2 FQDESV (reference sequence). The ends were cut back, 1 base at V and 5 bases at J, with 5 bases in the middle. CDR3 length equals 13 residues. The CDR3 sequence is CASSLEVTGELFF. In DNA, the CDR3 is TGTGCCAGCAGCTTAGAAGTTACCGGGGAGCTGTTTTTT.

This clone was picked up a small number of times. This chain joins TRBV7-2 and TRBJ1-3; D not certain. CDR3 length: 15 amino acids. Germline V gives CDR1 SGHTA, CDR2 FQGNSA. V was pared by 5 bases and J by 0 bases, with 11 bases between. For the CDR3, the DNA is TGTGCCAGCAGCCCTTTGGCAGTCTCTGGAAACACCATATATTTT. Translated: CASSPLAVSGNTIYF.

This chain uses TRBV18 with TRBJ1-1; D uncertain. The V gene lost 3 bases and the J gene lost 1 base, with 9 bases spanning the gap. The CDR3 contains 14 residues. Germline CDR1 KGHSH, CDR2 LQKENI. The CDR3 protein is CASSPPQPNTEAFF. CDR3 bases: TGTGCCAGCTCACCGCCCCAGCCGAACACTGAAGCTTTCTTT.

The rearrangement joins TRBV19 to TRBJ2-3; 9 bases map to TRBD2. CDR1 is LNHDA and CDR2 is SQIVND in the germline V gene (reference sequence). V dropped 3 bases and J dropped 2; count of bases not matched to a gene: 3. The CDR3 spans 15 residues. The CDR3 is CASSMTSGFTDTQYF. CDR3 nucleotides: TGTGCCAGTAGTATGACTAGCGGCTTCACAGATACGCAGTATTTT.

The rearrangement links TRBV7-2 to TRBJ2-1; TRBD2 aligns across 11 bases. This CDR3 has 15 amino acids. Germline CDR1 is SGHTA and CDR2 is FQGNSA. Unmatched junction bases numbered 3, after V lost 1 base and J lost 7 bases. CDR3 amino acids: CASSLVAGGRNEQFF. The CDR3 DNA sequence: TGTGCCAGCAGCTTAGTAGCGGGGGGGCGGAATGAGCAGTTCTTC. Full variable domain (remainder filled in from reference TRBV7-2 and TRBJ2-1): GAGVSQSPSNKVTEKGKDVELRCDPISGHTALYWYRQSLGQGLEFLIYFQGNSAPDKSGLPSDRFSAERTGGSVSTLTIQRTQQEDSAVYLCASSLVAGGRNEQFFGPGTRLTVL.